This paragraph covers one T cell receptor (beta chain) sequence. Its specificity is unknown. The protocol was immunoSEQ multiplex PCR, while the TCRdb copy is restricted to in-frame clones and leaves out a portion. The table shows about 170,000 clones, with about nine tenths occurring only once. The length of the CDR3 is 15 residues. Germline V gene data show CDR1 as KGHSH and CDR2 as LQKENI. The ends were cut back, 0 bases at V and 5 bases at J, with 14 bases in the middle. The entry originates in a study of T cell responses to AZD1222 COVID-19 vaccine. Study-wide results and limits: Two AZD1222 doses significantly raised spike-specific TCR breadth and depth over controls. The study sampled repertoires only after the peak T cell response. It should be noted that donors were predominantly white British and more often female, and clonal diversity was possibly underestimated. Epitopes outside B.1.351 and B.1.1.7 mutated regions reportedly drew nearly half of spike TCRs.

The receptor's source is an adult in good health. Sequenced here: peripheral blood, sampled on day 0 of AZD1222 vaccination. The J gene is TRBJ2-7, the V gene TRBV18, with a weak D call TRBD1 (5 bases). The chain's CDR3 is CASSPPSRVSDEQYF. CDR3 bases: TGTGCCAGCTCACCACCAAGCAGGGTGAGTGACGAGCAGTACTTC.